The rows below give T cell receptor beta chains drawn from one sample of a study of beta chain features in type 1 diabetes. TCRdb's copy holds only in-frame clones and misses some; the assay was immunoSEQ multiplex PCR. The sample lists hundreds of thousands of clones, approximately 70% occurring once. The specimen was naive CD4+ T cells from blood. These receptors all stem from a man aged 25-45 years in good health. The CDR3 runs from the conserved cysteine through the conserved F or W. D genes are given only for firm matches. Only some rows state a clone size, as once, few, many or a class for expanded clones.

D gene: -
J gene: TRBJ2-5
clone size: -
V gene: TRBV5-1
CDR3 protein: CASSLAATRGQETQYF
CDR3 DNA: TGCGCCAGCAGCTTGGCGGCGACTAGAGGCCAAGAGACCCAGTACTTC

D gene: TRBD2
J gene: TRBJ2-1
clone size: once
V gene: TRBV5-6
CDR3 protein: CASSLDSGGPYNEQFF
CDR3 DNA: TGTGCCAGCAGCTTGGATTCGGGAGGGCCCTACAATGAGCAGTTCTTC

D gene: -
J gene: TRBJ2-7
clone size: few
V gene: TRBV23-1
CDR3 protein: CASSQSKHHVF
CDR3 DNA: TGCGCCAGCAGTCAATCGAAACATCACGTCTTC

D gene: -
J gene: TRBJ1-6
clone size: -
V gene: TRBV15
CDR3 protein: CATSRHSESPLHF
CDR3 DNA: TGTGCCACCAGCAGACATAGCGAGTCACCCCTCCACTTT

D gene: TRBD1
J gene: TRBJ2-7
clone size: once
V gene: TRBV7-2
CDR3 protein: CASSLGTGFYEQYF
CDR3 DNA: TGTGCCAGCAGCCTTGGGACAGGGTTTTACGAGCAGTACTTC

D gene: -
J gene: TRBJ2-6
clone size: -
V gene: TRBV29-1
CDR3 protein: CSVSRVGGSGANVLTF
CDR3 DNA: TGCAGCGTTTCGCGGGTAGGGGGCTCTGGGGCCAACGTCCTGACTTTC

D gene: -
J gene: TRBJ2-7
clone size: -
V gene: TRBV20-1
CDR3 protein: CSALSREEQYF
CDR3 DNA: TGCAGTGCTCTCTCCAGGGAGGAGCAGTACTTC

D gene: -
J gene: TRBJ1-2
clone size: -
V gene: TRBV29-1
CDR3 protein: CSVAPAEYHPNYGYTF
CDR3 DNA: TGCAGCGTTGCCCCGGCGGAATATCACCCCAACTATGGCTACACCTTC

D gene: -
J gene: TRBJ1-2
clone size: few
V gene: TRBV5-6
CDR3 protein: CASSLDRRSYGYTF
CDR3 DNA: TGTGCCAGCAGCTTGGACAGGCGCTCCTATGGCTACACCTTC

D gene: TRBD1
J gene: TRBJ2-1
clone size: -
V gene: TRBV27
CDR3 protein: CASSLTGVNEQFF
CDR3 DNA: TGTGCCAGCAGTTTAACAGGGGTCAATGAGCAGTTCTTC

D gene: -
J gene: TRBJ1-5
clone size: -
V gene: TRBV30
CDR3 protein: CAWSVRGGNQPQHF
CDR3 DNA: TGTGCCTGGAGTGTGAGGGGAGGCAATCAGCCCCAGCATTTT

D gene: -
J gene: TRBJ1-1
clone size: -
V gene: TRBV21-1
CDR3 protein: CASNRGTPYEAFF
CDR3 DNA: TGTGCCAGCAACCGTGGGACACCTTATGAAGCTTTCTTT

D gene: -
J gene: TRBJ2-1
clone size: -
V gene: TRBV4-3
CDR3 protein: CASSQDGGASQFF
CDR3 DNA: TGCGCCAGCAGCCAAGATGGAGGGGCCTCACAGTTCTTC

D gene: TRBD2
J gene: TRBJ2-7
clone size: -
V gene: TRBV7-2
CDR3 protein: CASSLDGGRWTEQYF
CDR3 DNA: TGTGCCAGCAGCTTAGATGGCGGGAGGTGGACCGAGCAGTACTTC

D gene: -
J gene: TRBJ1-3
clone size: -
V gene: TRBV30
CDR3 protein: CAWSVTGKTGNTIYF
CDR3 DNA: TGTGCCTGGAGTGTTACAGGGAAGACTGGAAACACCATATATTTT

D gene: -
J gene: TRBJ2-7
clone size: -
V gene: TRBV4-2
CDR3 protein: CASSRDTETYEQYF
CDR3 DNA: TGTGCCAGCAGTCGGGACACCGAAACCTACGAGCAGTACTTC

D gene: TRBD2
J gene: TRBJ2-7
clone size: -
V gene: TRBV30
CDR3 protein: CAWRDSGRANEQYF
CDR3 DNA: TGTGCCTGGAGGGATAGCGGGAGGGCGAACGAGCAGTACTTC

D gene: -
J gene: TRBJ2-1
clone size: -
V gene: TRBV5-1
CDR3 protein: CASSFSDSGEQFF
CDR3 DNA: TGCGCCAGCAGCTTCAGCGACAGCGGCGAGCAGTTCTTC